The 24 T cell receptor beta chains in this list originate from one sample, sequenced in a study of blood T cells in healthy people across ages. Primers used in a second PCR of about 6 to 12 cycles were a sample-barcoded 5' primer and a J-beta primer mix. TCRdb re-analysed the 5' RACE reads in MiXCR, keeping a single row per CDR3 protein. Of about 1.6 million distinct CDR3 sequences listed, roughly 32% are singletons. Material for sequencing was blood. These receptors originate from a woman aged 25 to 39 in good health.

This clonotype was detected a few times. This rearrangement joins TRBV5-5 to TRBJ1-4; tentative D call: TRBD1 (6 bases). V was clipped by 0 bases and J by 4 bases, with 10 bases between them. The CDR3 loop spans 15 amino acids. Germline loops: CDR1 SGHKS, CDR2 YYEKEE (reference sequence). CDR3 nucleotides: TGTGCCAGCAGCTTGGACCGGACAGTTAATGAAAAACTGTTTTTT. Its protein is CASSLDRTVNEKLFF. Full variable domain (rest looked up from reference TRBV5-5 and TRBJ1-4): DAGVTQSPTHLIKTRGQQVTLRCSPISGHKSVSWYQQVLGQGPQFIFQYYEKEERGRGNFPDRFSARQFPNYSSELNVNALLLGDSALYLCASSLDRTVNEKLFFGSGTQLSVL.

This clonotype was observed at least ten times. The chain joins TRBV10-2 to TRBJ2-1, with no clear D. This CDR3 has 14 amino acids. V lost 7 bases and J 3 bases, leaving 13 bases between the germline ends. The germline CDR1 and CDR2 sequences are WSHSY and SAAADI. The CDR3 DNA is TGCGCCAGCACCCCTGTAGGCCTCTACAATGAGCAGTTCTTC. Its translation: CASTPVGLYNEQFF.

This clonotype has only a few counts. This rearrangement joins TRBV7-9 to TRBJ2-7; D gene unclear. The germline gives CDR1 SEHNR, CDR2 FQNEAQ (reference sequence). The CDR3 sequence is 12 residues long. Trimming removed 4 bases from V and 5 bases from J, with 9 bases in between. This chain's CDR3 is CASSSPSDEQYF. CDR3 nucleotide sequence: TGTGCCAGCAGCTCGCCGTCCGACGAGCAGTACTTC. Filled out from reference TRBV7-9 and TRBJ2-7, the complete variable domain reads DTGVSQNPRHKITKRGQNVTFRCDPISEHNRLYWYRQTLGQGPEFLTYFQNEAQLEKSRLLSDRFSAERPKGSFSTLEIQRTEQGDSAMYLCASSSPSDEQYFGPGTRLTVT.

The chain uses TRBV28 and TRBJ1-2; maybe TRBD1 (5 bases). V was shortened by 5 bases and J by 0 bases, with 16 bases between the two germline ends. The CDR3 has 16 residues. Germline-derived CDR1 and CDR2 are MDHEN and SYDVKM. DNA of the CDR3: TGTGCCAGCAGTCGGACACCTGATCCGTCTAACTATGGCTACACCTTC. Amino acids: CASSRTPDPSNYGYTF.

This clonotype was counted only a few times. The rearrangement uses TRBV20-1 and TRBJ1-2; tentatively, D is TRBD1 (6 bases). The V gene lost 6 bases and the J gene lost 4 bases, with 15 bases spanning the gap. The CDR3 is made up of 13 amino acids. Germline V gene data show CDR1 as DFQATT and CDR2 as SNEGSKA (reference sequence). The chain's CDR3 is CSASPGGAYGYTF. The CDR3 coding sequence is TGCAGTGCCTCGCCGGGGGGCGCCTATGGCTACACCTTC.

The J gene is TRBJ1-2, the V gene TRBV20-1, with D maybe TRBD1 (5 bases). The germline V gene has CDR1 DFQATT and CDR2 SNEGSKA (reference sequence). This CDR3 is 12 amino acids long. With 7 bases removed from V and 8 bases from J, the gap between germline ends came to 17 bases. CDR3: CSGRGREYGYTF. CDR3 nucleotide sequence: TGCAGTGGCAGAGGCAGGGAGTACGGCTACACCTTC.

V and J are TRBV5-1 and TRBJ2-1; TRBD2 agrees at 8 bases. The CDR3 has 18 amino acids. CDR1 is SGHRS and CDR2 is YFSETQ in the germline V gene. The ends lost 3 bases at V and 3 bases at J; junction bases unmatched: 14. The CDR3 loop reads CASSSEGFTSGGYNEQFF. The CDR3 bases are TGCGCCAGCAGCTCCGAGGGGTTTACTAGCGGAGGCTACAATGAGCAGTTCTTC.

This chain's CDR3 is CASRIGWRGINSYNSPLHF. As DNA, the CDR3 is TGTGCCAGCAGAATAGGGTGGAGAGGGATCAACTCCTATAATTCACCCCTCCACTTT. The J gene is TRBJ1-6, the V gene TRBV12-3 or TRBV12-4; D call uncertain. Between the trimmed V and J ends, which lost 6 bases and 0 bases, there was a span of 21 bases. The CDR3 totals 19 residues.

This clonotype was counted between two and nine times. The V and J genes are TRBV13 and TRBJ2-4, with 10 bases aligning to TRBD2. The J call may be in error: the DNA end matches TRBJ2-7 better. The V gene's germline CDR1 is PRHDT and CDR2 FYEKMQ (reference sequence). CDR3 length: 14 amino acids. For the CDR3, the DNA is TGTGCCAGCAGCTGGAGCGGGGGGGCTAACGAGCAGTACTTC. Amino acids: CASSWSGGANEQYF.

Comment on this clonotype: Germline and junction disagree at one end, which may indicate a read error. This sequence joins TRBV6-5 and TRBJ2-7, with TRBD1 matching over 10 bases. From germline, CDR1 is MNHEY and CDR2 SVGAGI. CDR3 size: 16 residues. The CDR3 region has the DNA TGTGCCAGCAGTAACTCTCCGGGACAGGGGAGTACCGAGCAGTACTTC. This translates into CASSNSPGQGSTEQYF.

This clonotype came up many times. This chain connects TRBV18 to TRBJ1-1; D gene unclear. Trimming took 8 bases from V and 1 from J, leaving 8 bases between them. CDR1 and CDR2 (germline): KGHSH, LQKENI. This CDR3 region has 12 residues. The CDR3 DNA follows: TGTGCCAGCAGCCCTCAGAACACTGAAGCTTTCTTT. Amino acid sequence: CASSPQNTEAFF.

A word on this clonotype: At one end, the junction sequence differs from germline, possibly due to a read error. V is TRBV30 and J is TRBJ2-7; 8 bases are shared with TRBD1. Germline V lookup: CDR1 GTSNPN, CDR2 SVGIG (reference sequence). This CDR3 has 16 residues. The CDR3 DNA reads as TGTGTCTGGAGTTCCCCAACACGACAGGGGCCCTACGAGCAGTACTTC. Protein product: CVWSSPTRQGPYEQYF.

The genes are TRBV5-5 and TRBJ2-4, with TRBD1 as a possible D gene (6 bases). The J call may be mistaken, given a closer DNA end match to TRBJ2-7. Germline CDR1 and CDR2: SGHKS and YYEKEE (reference sequence). The length of the CDR3 is 13 residues. Here the CDR3 reads CASSVTGKSEQYF. CDR3 sequence (DNA): TGTGCCAGCAGCGTAACAGGGAAATCCGAGCAGTACTTC.

The gene calls are TRBV2 and TRBJ2-3; D uncertain. Germline CDR1 SNHLY, CDR2 FYNNEI. Trimming removed 3 bases from V and 7 bases from J, with 8 bases in between. The CDR3 contains 12 residues. CDR3 in DNA: TGTGCCAGCAGTGACGTCAGCTATACGCAGTATTTT. Encoded protein: CASSDVSYTQYF. Together with reference TRBV2 and TRBJ2-3, the CDR3 gives the full variable domain: EPEVTQTPSHQVTQMGQEVILRCVPISNHLYFYWYRQILGQKVEFLVSFYNNEISEKSEIFDDQFSVERPDGSNFTLKIRSTKLEDSAMYFCASSDVSYTQYFGPGTRLTVL.

The V and J genes are TRBV11-2 and TRBJ2-5; D remains ambiguous. The CDR3 is 14 residues long. Germline CDR1 and CDR2: SGHAT and FQNNGV. Trimming took off 4 bases at V and 2 bases at J, with 11 bases between the two ends. The CDR3 protein is CASSSPRIQETQYF. The DNA of the CDR3 is TGTGCCAGCAGCTCCCCCCGCATTCAAGAGACCCAGTACTTC.

The chain combines TRBV6-6 with TRBJ1-5; 9 nucleotides line up with TRBD1. The V gene's germline CDR1 is MNHNY and CDR2 SVGAGI (reference sequence). The CDR3 is 15 residues long. Trimming removed 5 bases from V and 4 bases from J; junction bases left unmatched: 6. This CDR3 reads CASSQWDRVNQPQHF. CDR3 sequence (DNA): TGTGCCAGCAGTCAATGGGACAGGGTTAATCAGCCCCAGCATTTT.

V and J are TRBV15 and TRBJ2-6, with D perhaps TRBD1 (6 bases). CDR1 and CDR2 from the germline V gene are LNHNV and YYDKDF (reference sequence). The CDR3 runs 17 residues. V was cut by 0 bases and J by 4 bases, with 13 bases left in between. CDR3 sequence: CATSREQGLLGANVLTF. The CDR3 DNA follows: TGTGCCACCAGCAGAGAACAGGGTCTGCTCGGGGCCAACGTCCTGACTTTC.

The chain couples TRBV29-1 to TRBJ2-1; D ambiguous. The CDR3 covers 12 residues. The V end lost 4 bases, the J end lost 6 bases, and 10 bases lay between the germline ends. Germline lookup yields CDR1 SQVTM and CDR2 ANQGSEA. Written as DNA, the CDR3 is TGCAGCGTTGCGTGGACCCTCAATGAGCAGTTCTTC. It codes for CSVAWTLNEQFF.

This clonotype was seen more than once but under ten times. V gene TRBV4-2 combines with J gene TRBJ2-7; 10 bases map to TRBD2. V shed 0 bases and J 1 base; nucleotides not matched to a gene: 9. The germline gives CDR1 LGHNA, CDR2 YNFKEQ. The length of the CDR3 is 18 residues. The CDR3 region is CASSQDLLAGGGSYEQYF. The CDR3, as DNA: TGTGCCAGCAGCCAAGACTTGTTAGCGGGGGGTGGGTCCTACGAGCAGTACTTC.

The chain recombines TRBV2 with TRBJ2-5; 7 bases map to TRBD1. Unmatched junction bases numbered 7, after V lost 4 bases and J lost 2 bases. Germline V gene data show CDR1 as SNHLY and CDR2 as FYNNEI. The CDR3 is 15 amino acids. The CDR3 coding sequence is TGTGCCAGCAGTGGGGATCCGGGACAGCAAGAGACCCAGTACTTC. Translation gives CASSGDPGQQETQYF.

The CDR3 spells CASSLGYGGGASDTQYF. The CDR3, as DNA: TGTGCCAGCAGCTTAGGATACGGCGGGGGGGCTTCAGATACGCAGTATTTT. The chain carries TRBV7-3 and TRBJ2-3, with 9 nucleotides matching TRBD2. This CDR3 has 17 amino acids. J was trimmed by 4 bases and V by 2 bases; bases with no gene match: 10. CDR1 and CDR2 (germline): SGHTA, FQGTGA.

This chain connects TRBV11-2 to TRBJ2-5; the D is unclear. The CDR3 is 14 residues long. The V end was cut by 5 bases, the J end by 3 bases, with 13 bases between. The V gene's germline CDR1 is SGHAT and CDR2 FQNNGV. This chain's CDR3 is CASSPLELEETQYF. The CDR3 region has the DNA TGTGCCAGCAGCCCGCTTGAGTTGGAAGAGACCCAGTACTTC.

The chain combines TRBV7-3 with TRBJ2-1; 9 nucleotides line up with TRBD1. CDR1 is SGHTA and CDR2 is FQGTGA in the germline V gene. CDR3 length: 15 amino acids. V lost 3 bases to trimming and J lost 6 bases; unmatched junction nucleotides: 6. The CDR3 sequence: CASSFDRGSANEQFF. For the CDR3, the DNA is TGTGCCAGCAGCTTCGACAGGGGGTCTGCCAATGAGCAGTTCTTC.

Of note for this clonotype: A read error may be the cause here, since a much bigger clone is one base away. V gene TRBV29-1 combines with J gene TRBJ2-7, with TRBD1 matching over 7 bases. Germline V lookup: CDR1 SQVTM, CDR2 ANQGSEA. J gave up 0 bases and V 7 bases, and 6 bases lay outside the gene matches. This CDR3 region has 13 residues. In nucleotides, the CDR3 is TGCAGCGCTAAGACAGGGAGCTCCTACGAGCAGTACTTC. Amino acids: CSAKTGSSYEQYF.